This note documents a single T cell receptor (beta chain) sequence. The data were taken from a study of blood T cell repertoires in COVID-19. Study in general: From the United States, Italy and Spain came samples of acute and convalescent COVID-19. Sources were T cells, B-cell-depleted T cells, or PBMCs; the material itself was cDNA or gDNA.

CDR1 is GTSNPN and CDR2 is SVGIG in the germline V gene (reference sequence). The CDR3 sequence is 14 residues long. J lost 4 bases, V lost 2 bases, and 5 bases had no gene match. Original methodology: It was from reference gene primer amplification that nucleated cell counts were estimated. Profiling relied on immunoSEQ multiplex PCR, and the TCRdb table lists in-frame clones only, not all of them. V, J and clone size are those of that table, while D and trimming were read from the DNA. The profile covers about 200,000 clones, with about 85% appearing a single time and around 4.9% taken by the ten largest.

Sequences were obtained from peripheral blood. This sequence was found in a woman aged 80 or over with acute or convalescent COVID-19. The V gene is TRBV30, the J gene TRBJ2-7; TRBD2 matches 10 bases. CDR3 amino acids: CAWSIGLAVYEQYF. The CDR3 region has the DNA TGTGCCTGGAGTATAGGACTAGCGGTATACGAGCAGTACTTC.